This T cell receptor (beta chain) originates from a study of molecular identifiers for immune sequencing clone quantification. Study at large: RNA, taken in replicates from approximately 20,000 or 100,000 naive CD8 cells, was split five ways, with four sequenced.

This clonotype came up many times. Its matching antigen is unknown. Study observations and caveats: Over 99% of CMV-specific effector molecules, but under 1% of naive ones, were in clones above 20 copies. Detectable among about a million naive cells, according to reports, was Jurkat TCR RNA spiked in from one cell.

Naive CD8 T cells were sorted as CD8+CD4-CCR7+CD45RA+. Germline-derived CDR1 and CDR2 are MNHEY and SVGEGT. This CDR3 has 12 residues. V lost 5 bases to trimming and J lost 6 bases, with 10 bases between them. Via MiXCR, TCRdb re-called the PCR reads, giving one row per CDR3 protein. This table has roughly 6,000 distinct CDR3 sequences, roughly 15% appearing once. The receptor comes from a human donor in good health. Some libraries in this study had Jurkat cell RNA spiked in. Sequenced input: naive CD8+ T cells from blood, with Jurkat cell RNA spiked in. Noted subset: FACS-sorted CD8+CD4-CCR7+CD45RA+ naive T cells. The gene calls are TRBV6-2 or TRBV6-3 and TRBJ1-1; D unresolved. The CDR3 protein is CASSGPHPEAFF. Here the CDR3 DNA reads TGTGCCAGCAGTGGCCCCCACCCTGAAGCTTTCTTT.